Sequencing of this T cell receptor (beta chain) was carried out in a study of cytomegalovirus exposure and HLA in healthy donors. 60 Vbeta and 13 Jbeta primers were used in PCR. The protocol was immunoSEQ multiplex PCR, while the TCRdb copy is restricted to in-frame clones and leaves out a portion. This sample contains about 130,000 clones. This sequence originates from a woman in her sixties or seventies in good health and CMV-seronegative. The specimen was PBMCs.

CDR3 in DNA: TGTGCCACCAGCAGAGGCGGCAGGGGGTCCACTGAAGCTTTCTTT. Encoded protein: CATSRGGRGSTEAFF. J is TRBJ1-1 and V is TRBV15, with TRBD1 matching over 7 bases. The CDR3 extends over 15 amino acids. Germline CDR1 is LNHNV and CDR2 is YYDKDF (reference sequence). V was pared by 1 base and J by 4 bases, with 6 bases of the junction left unmatched.